The 9 T cell receptor beta chains presented below share a single source sample, sequenced in a study of T cell changes during pregnancy in multiple sclerosis. Measured with immunoSEQ multiplex PCR; TCRdb has only the in-frame clones, and not every one. The table lists tens of thousands of clones, about 92% of them singletons. The specimen comprised CD4+ T cells from peripheral blood mononuclear cells, sampled in the third trimester of pregnancy. Receptor source: a female donor with multiple sclerosis, enrolled in a pregnancy study.

The chain joins TRBV28 to TRBJ1-5, with 9 bases fitting TRBD1. CDR1 is MDHEN and CDR2 is SYDVKM in the germline V gene. Unmatched junction bases numbered 2, after V lost 3 bases and J lost 2 bases. This CDR3 comprises 15 residues. The CDR3 loop reads CASSFGDRGNQPQHF. The CDR3 bases are TGTGCCAGCAGTTTCGGGGACAGGGGCAATCAGCCCCAGCATTTT.

The rearrangement links TRBV5-1 to TRBJ1-1, with a tentative D call TRBD1 (5 bases). The V and J ends lost 8 bases and 5 bases respectively, with 19 bases between them. The CDR3 is 14 residues long. The germline V gene encodes CDR1 SGHRS and CDR2 YFSETQ. The CDR3 nucleotides read TGCGCCAGTAATGGACTGAAGGAGGGGACTGAAGCTTTCTTT. Encoded protein: CASNGLKEGTEAFF.

The rearrangement uses TRBV9 and TRBJ2-1; 9 bases map to TRBD1. J was trimmed by 2 bases and V by 0 bases; bases with no gene match: 12. Germline CDR1 is SGDLS and CDR2 is YYNGEE. The CDR3 loop spans 19 amino acids. The CDR3 DNA reads as TGTGCCAGCAGCGTAGACGGGACAGGGAGGCCCGGCCCCTACAATGAGCAGTTCTTC. This sequence encodes CASSVDGTGRPGPYNEQFF.

The rearrangement uses TRBV5-1 and TRBJ1-2; a weak D match, TRBD1 (6 bases). The CDR3 length is 13 residues. V was cut by 0 bases and J by 4 bases, with 7 bases left in between. Germline CDR1 is SGHRS and CDR2 is YFSETQ. DNA of the CDR3: TGCGCCAGCAGCTTGGGACAGGTCTATGGCTACACCTTC. It is translated as CASSLGQVYGYTF.

The chain recombines TRBV10-3 with TRBJ1-2; the match to TRBD1 covers 7 bases. Germline V gives CDR1 ENHRY, CDR2 SYGVKD. This CDR3 is built from 14 residues. V gave up 4 bases and J gave up 6 bases; unmatched junction bases: 8. CDR3: CAISVDRERDGYTF. The DNA of the CDR3 is TGTGCCATCAGTGTTGACAGGGAAAGAGATGGCTACACCTTC.

The V call is TRBV2, the J call TRBJ1-1, with no clear D. Germline V gives CDR1 SNHLY, CDR2 FYNNEI. CDR3 size: 11 residues. V was shortened by 7 bases and J by 2 bases, with 5 bases between the two germline ends. CDR3 loop: CASIQNTEAFF. DNA of the CDR3: TGTGCCAGCATACAAAACACTGAAGCTTTCTTT.

The V gene is TRBV6-5, the J gene TRBJ2-7; a weak D match, TRBD2 (6 bases). The CDR3 consists of 15 residues. CDR1 and CDR2 from the germline V gene are MNHEY and SVGAGI. Deletions cut 8 bases from V and 3 bases from J, with 20 bases between. The CDR3 nucleotides are TGTGCCAGCCGAACGACGACTCGGGGGATCTACGAGCAGTACTTC. Residues: CASRTTTRGIYEQYF.

The CDR3 coding sequence is TGTGCCAGCAGTCTAAGCCAGGGGGCCGGTCAGCCCCAGCATTTT. Encoded protein: CASSLSQGAGQPQHF. The rearrangement joins TRBV28 to TRBJ1-5; 8 nucleotides agree with TRBD1. From germline, CDR1 is MDHEN and CDR2 SYDVKM. The CDR3 is made up of 15 amino acids. V was pared by 5 bases and J by 6 bases, with 9 bases of the junction left unmatched.

This clone was found once. CDR3 DNA: TGTGCCAGCAGTGGGGAGATCCGGAGATACGAGCAGTACTTC. It specifies CASSGEIRRYEQYF. The J gene is TRBJ2-7, the V gene TRBV2, with D possibly matching TRBD2 (5 bases). V was shortened by 4 bases and J by 4 bases, with 14 bases between the two germline ends. Germline V gene data show CDR1 as SNHLY and CDR2 as FYNNEI. CDR3 length equals 14 residues.